This TCR beta chain is drawn from a study of Ad26.COV2.S vaccination and SARS-CoV-2 variants. On the study more broadly: The donor was enrolled in the Ad26.COV2.S arm of the COV1001 trial.

Described treatment: around 19 received Ad26.COV2.S at low or high dose, single or two shots; about 5 received placebo; per-sample allocation not given. Samples were taken on day 63 after the first vaccine or placebo injection. The study used a vaccine consisting of an Ad26 vector that expressed Wuhan-strain SARS-CoV-2 spike. Study-wide results and limits: There was a possibility that the TCR breadth and depth analyses underestimated total T cell responses.

The CDR3 runs 16 residues. Germline loops: CDR1 SGHTA, CDR2 FQGNSA. V was pared by 5 bases and J by 5 bases, with 19 bases between. As to this clone: Antigen unknown.

Produced via immunoSEQ multiplex PCR; TCRdb's table is partial and in-frame only. Counted here are 410,000 or so clones, around 92% occurring once; the ten biggest clones make up 1.5% to 2%. The sequencing used peripheral blood, collected in a trial of Ad26.COV2.S vaccine versus placebo. This sequence was found in a person aged 18-60 years who received the Ad26.COV2.S COVID-19 vaccine or a placebo. This sequence joins TRBV7-2 and TRBJ2-1; D is tentatively TRBD1 or TRBD2 (5 bases each). Here the CDR3 DNA reads TGTGCCAGCAGCCCGCCGGGACCAATATTAAACAATGAGCAGTTCTTC. Amino acid sequence: CASSPPGPILNNEQFF.